These 9 T cell receptor beta chains came from one sample sequenced in a study of shared clonotypes between healthy human individuals. Here immunoSEQ multiplex PCR was the method, and the copy in TCRdb shows in-frame clones only, minus some. This table has about 480,000 clones, 75% to 80% appearing once. Sequencing input: PBMCs. These receptors came from a woman between 35 and 50 years old in good health. Some clones in this sample may be carry-over from other donors' samples.

The chain links TRBV27 to TRBJ1-4; the match to TRBD1 covers 7 bases. Unmatched junction bases numbered 5, after V lost 6 bases and J lost 7 bases. CDR3 size: 13 residues. Germline CDR1 is MNHEY and CDR2 is SMNVEV (reference sequence). CDR3 sequence: CASRKQGSEKLFF. In DNA form, the CDR3 reads TGTGCCAGCAGGAAACAGGGGTCTGAAAAACTGTTTTTT.

In DNA form, the CDR3 reads TGTGCCAGCTCAGTCCCAGGGACGGAGACCCAGTACTTC. Protein sequence: CASSVPGTETQYF. The J gene is TRBJ2-5, the V gene TRBV18; tentatively, D is TRBD1 or TRBD2 (5 bases each). The CDR3 length is 13 residues. The germline V gene encodes CDR1 KGHSH and CDR2 LQKENI. Trimming shortened V by 5 bases and J by 5 bases, and 12 bases separated the two germline ends.

The chain joins TRBV19 to TRBJ2-5; the D gene is possibly TRBD1 (5 bases). Trimming pared 6 bases from V and 5 bases from J, leaving 13 bases between. The CDR3 covers 13 residues. Looked up from germline, CDR1 is LNHDA and CDR2 is SQIVND (reference sequence). This CDR3 reads CASSKQADETQYF. The CDR3 coding sequence is TGTGCCAGTAGCAAACAGGCGGACGAGACCCAGTACTTC.

The chain is built from TRBV10-2 and TRBJ2-7, with 8 nucleotides matching TRBD2. CDR3 length equals 13 residues. Germline CDR1 is WSHSY and CDR2 is SAAADI. V was clipped by 6 bases and J by 3 bases; unmatched bases: 4. CDR3 in amino acids: CASRPGLVYEQYF. DNA of the CDR3: TGCGCCAGCAGACCGGGACTAGTCTACGAGCAGTACTTC.

J is TRBJ2-6 and V is TRBV11-2, with D possibly being TRBD1 (6 bases). This CDR3 region has 15 residues. The germline V gene encodes CDR1 SGHAT and CDR2 FQNNGV. The germline V and J ends were trimmed by 6 bases and 4 bases, with 13 bases remaining between them. This chain's CDR3 is CASSSQGTGANVLTF. CDR3 coding DNA: TGTGCCAGCAGTTCACAGGGAACAGGGGCCAACGTCCTGACTTTC.

There are many counts of this clone. The CDR3 nucleotides read TGTGCCAGCAGCCCGGGCGGGTCATCGACGGGTCCCTACGAGCAGTACTTC. This codes for CASSPGGSSTGPYEQYF. This chain links TRBV7-2 with TRBJ2-7, with D maybe TRBD2 (5 bases). Trimming stripped 5 bases from V and 2 bases from J, with 22 bases between. This CDR3 is 17 amino acids long. In germline, CDR1 is SGHTA, CDR2 FQGNSA.

This chain joins TRBV27 and TRBJ1-1, with unresolved D. V was shortened by 9 bases and J by 4 bases, with 18 bases between the two germline ends. The CDR3 runs 14 residues. Per the germline V gene, CDR1 is MNHEY and CDR2 is SMNVEV (reference sequence). CDR3 sequence: CASIPAGWRTEAFF. CDR3 DNA: TGTGCCAGTATCCCCGCGGGGTGGCGCACTGAAGCTTTCTTT.

V is TRBV18 and J is TRBJ1-2, with D possibly matching TRBD1 (5 bases). Germline CDR1 and CDR2: KGHSH and LQKENI. The CDR3 is 18 amino acids. V gave up 2 bases and J gave up 3 bases, with 22 bases separating them. The CDR3 protein is CASSPWPPSGGGDYGYTF. For the CDR3, the DNA is TGTGCCAGCTCACCATGGCCCCCCAGCGGGGGGGGAGACTATGGCTACACCTTC.

The chain combines TRBV30 with TRBJ1-3, with 7 bases aligning to TRBD1. Germline CDR1 and CDR2: GTSNPN and SVGIG (reference sequence). The V and J ends lost 5 bases and 0 bases, in that order; junction bases with no gene match: 1. The CDR3 is 13 residues long. CDR3 coding DNA: TGTGCCTGGGGGACAGACTCTGGAAACACCATATATTTT. Its translation is CAWGTDSGNTIYF.